This T cell receptor beta chain was sequenced during a study of blood T cell repertoires in COVID-19. At the level of the study: Collection of acute and convalescent COVID-19 samples took place in the United States, Italy and Spain.

Individuals drawn from 24 US areas were roughly 18 to 100 years old. Germline V gives CDR1 SGHVS, CDR2 FQNEAQ. CDR3 length: 13 amino acids. V lost 2 bases to trimming and J lost 9 bases, with 11 bases between them. Sequencing was performed with immunoSEQ multiplex PCR; in TCRdb, only in-frame clones are kept and a portion is missing. The table records approximately 220,000 clones, 80% of them present only once. Sequenced input: PBMCs or T cells enriched from blood (not recorded which). The chain employs TRBV7-8 and TRBJ2-1; a possible D gene is TRBD2 (6 bases). This TCR came from a woman aged 40 to 50 with acute COVID-19. CDR3 nucleotides: TGTGCCAGCAGCTTATCGGGAGCTGCTGAGCAGTTCTTC. Protein sequence: CASSLSGAAEQFF.